What follows are 18 T cell receptor beta chains derived from one specimen sequenced in a study of blood T cell repertoires in COVID-19. Produced via immunoSEQ multiplex PCR; TCRdb's table is partial and in-frame only. The table lists 250,000 to 300,000 clones, about 87% of them singletons. The sequenced material came from peripheral blood. The receptors come from a young woman who had recovered from COVID-19.

The chain has TRBV6-5 and TRBJ2-5, with TRBD2 identical over 7 bases. With 2 bases clipped from V and 3 bases from J, the junction kept 3 bases outside the gene matches. This CDR3 region has 14 residues. The germline gives CDR1 MNHEY, CDR2 SVGAGI. The CDR3 protein is CASSYVGGEETQYF. The CDR3 bases are TGTGCCAGCAGTTACGTGGGGGGGGAAGAGACCCAGTACTTC.

The V call is TRBV3-1 (or the pseudogene TRBV3-2), the J call TRBJ2-6, with no clear D. The germline CDR1 and CDR2 sequences are LGHDT and YNNKEL (reference sequence). V lost 4 bases and J 1 base, leaving 8 bases between the germline ends. This CDR3 comprises 15 residues. This chain's CDR3 is CASSLFPSGANVLTF. Here the CDR3 DNA reads TGTGCCAGCAGCCTTTTCCCATCTGGGGCCAACGTCCTGACTTTC.

This chain links TRBV7-3 with TRBJ2-5; D not certain. Germline-derived CDR1 and CDR2 are SGHTA and FQGTGA. Trimming cost V 0 bases and J 5 bases, with 7 bases left between them. The CDR3 extends over 13 amino acids. The CDR3: CASSLTYRETQYF. The CDR3 DNA follows: TGTGCCAGCAGCTTAACTTACCGGGAGACCCAGTACTTC. The full variable domain, in which reference TRBV7-3 and TRBJ2-5 provide the parts outside the CDR3, is GAGVSQTPSNKVTEKGKYVELRCDPISGHTALYWYRQSLGQGPEFLIYFQGTGAADDSGLPNDRFFAVRPEGSVSTLKIQRTERGDSAVYLCASSLTYRETQYFGPGTRLLVL.

The chain combines TRBV5-5 with TRBJ2-6, with TRBD1 as a possible D gene (6 bases). The CDR3 sequence is 14 residues long. V lost 1 base to trimming and J lost 4 bases, with 6 bases between them. Germline V gives CDR1 SGHKS, CDR2 YYEKEE (reference sequence). Here the CDR3 reads CASSLTGGANVLTF. The CDR3 DNA follows: TGTGCCAGCAGCTTGACAGGGGGGGCCAACGTCCTGACTTTC.

Sample share makes this clone medium-sized. V and J are TRBV6-1 and TRBJ2-5, with 7 nucleotides matching TRBD1. The CDR3 extends over 14 amino acids. The ends lost 1 base at V and 1 base at J; junction bases unmatched: 0. Germline-derived CDR1 and CDR2 are MNHNS and SASEGT. DNA for the CDR3: TGTGCCAGCAGTGAAGGGGACAGCCAAGAGACCCAGTACTTC. It is translated as CASSEGDSQETQYF.

This CDR3 is CASSLGAGDEQFF. Here the CDR3 DNA reads TGCGCCAGCAGCTTAGGGGCTGGGGATGAGCAGTTCTTC. This sequence joins TRBV5-1 and TRBJ2-1, with a weak D call TRBD1 (5 bases). The CDR3 extends over 13 amino acids. From germline, CDR1 is SGHRS and CDR2 YFSETQ. Trimming took 2 bases from V and 8 from J, leaving 11 bases between them.

The sample holds a few counts of this clone. The CDR3 nucleotides read TGTGCCAGCACCGACAGGGCGGGGATCGCCCAGCATTTT. This sequence encodes CASTDRAGIAQHF. This chain joins TRBV12-3 or TRBV12-4 and TRBJ1-5; 7 nucleotides line up with TRBD1. J gave up 11 bases and V 7 bases, and 11 bases lay outside the gene matches. The length of the CDR3 is 13 residues.

The CDR3 here is CASSILAGGEVNEQFF. CDR3 nucleotides: TGTGCCAGCAGTATATTAGCGGGGGGGGAAGTCAATGAGCAGTTCTTC. The chain recombines TRBV27 with TRBJ2-1, with 11 bases lining up with TRBD2. V shed 5 bases and J 6 bases; nucleotides not matched to a gene: 9. CDR3 length: 16 residues. Looked up from germline, CDR1 is MNHEY and CDR2 is SMNVEV (reference sequence).

The chain joins TRBV7-6 to TRBJ1-2, with 7 positions matching TRBD1. V trimming: 9 bases; J trimming: 4 bases; junction bases outside the gene matches: 11. From germline, CDR1 is SGHVS and CDR2 FNYEAQ. The CDR3 has 14 residues. CDR3 DNA sequence: TGTGCCAGTACCCCCGGGACAGCCGCCTATGGCTACACCTTC. Translation gives CASTPGTAAYGYTF.

The chain joins TRBV7-9 to TRBJ2-7; 10 bases map to TRBD2. Germline V gene lookup returns CDR1 SEHNR and CDR2 FQNEAQ (reference sequence). Germline trimming cut 4 bases from V and 6 bases from J; bases unmatched to any gene: 9. The CDR3 is 15 residues long. The CDR3 loop reads CASSSITSGVGEQYF. The CDR3 region has the DNA TGTGCCAGCAGCTCCATTACTAGCGGGGTTGGCGAGCAGTACTTC. The variable domain in full, completed from reference TRBV7-9 and TRBJ2-7, reads DTGVSQNPRHKITKRGQNVTFRCDPISEHNRLYWYRQTLGQGPEFLTYFQNEAQLEKSRLLSDRFSAERPKGSFSTLEIQRTEQGDSAMYLCASSSITSGVGEQYFGPGTRLTVT.

This clone was seen once. The chain is built from TRBV24-1 and TRBJ1-1; D is unclear. The V gene lost 9 bases and the J gene lost 1 base, with 5 bases spanning the gap. CDR3 length: 11 residues. Germline V gene sequence: CDR1 KGHDR, CDR2 SFDVKD. The CDR3 nucleotides read TGTGCCACCCGCGGGAACACTGAAGCTTTCTTT. Its protein is CATRGNTEAFF.

The chain has TRBV4-2 and TRBJ2-2; TRBD1 aligns across 11 bases. The CDR3 contains 15 residues. In germline, CDR1 is LGHNA, CDR2 YNFKEQ. After removal of 2 bases from V and 5 bases from J, the junction contained 1 base not matched to a gene. CDR3: CASSQRDRGTGELFF. Here the CDR3 DNA reads TGTGCCAGCAGCCAACGGGACAGGGGGACCGGGGAGCTGTTTTTT.

The chain recombines TRBV7-3 with TRBJ2-2, with D possibly being TRBD2 (6 bases). This CDR3 spans 16 amino acids. Trimming removed 1 base from V and 0 bases from J, with 9 bases in between. The germline V gene encodes CDR1 SGHTA and CDR2 FQGTGA. DNA of the CDR3: TGTGCCAGCAGCTTAAGTGGGGGGTCGAACACCGGGGAGCTGTTTTTT. Its translation: CASSLSGGSNTGELFF.

This chain links TRBV5-1 with TRBJ2-5; 11 bases fit TRBD1. The CDR3 is 14 residues long. Germline V CDR1 and CDR2: SGHRS, YFSETQ. With 5 bases clipped from V and 5 bases from J, the junction kept 5 bases outside the gene matches. CDR3 protein: CASSEDRGRETQYF. The CDR3 DNA sequence: TGCGCCAGCAGTGAGGACAGGGGGCGGGAGACCCAGTACTTC. The full variable domain, completed using reference TRBV5-1 and TRBJ2-5, is KAGVTQTPRYLIKTRGQQVTLSCSPISGHRSVSWYQQTPGQGLQFLFEYFSETQRNKGNFPGRFSGRQFSNSRSEMNVSTLELGDSALYLCASSEDRGRETQYFGPGTRLLVL.

This clone was picked up one time. The chain recombines TRBV10-3 with TRBJ2-7; D perhaps matches TRBD2 (7 bases). Germline-derived CDR1 and CDR2 are ENHRY and SYGVKD. Trimming took 6 bases from V and 5 from J, leaving 11 bases between them. The CDR3 has 12 amino acids. The CDR3 DNA reads TGTGCCATCAGAGAGGGGGGGGACGAGCAGTACTTC. As protein: CAIREGGDEQYF.

The CDR3 DNA sequence: TGTGCCAGCAGTTCCCAGGGGGGAAATCAGCCCCAGCATTTT. This translates into CASSSQGGNQPQHF. The gene calls are TRBV6-6 and TRBJ1-5; 7 bases match TRBD1. This CDR3 has 14 residues. The germline V gene encodes CDR1 MNHNY and CDR2 SVGAGI (reference sequence). The trim removed 4 bases at V and 4 bases at J, leaving 4 bases unmatched.

V is TRBV9 and J is TRBJ2-5, with TRBD1 as a possible D gene (5 bases). The V gene's germline CDR1 is SGDLS and CDR2 YYNGEE. V was pared by 4 bases and J by 6 bases, with 13 bases between. This CDR3 comprises 13 residues. The CDR3 DNA follows: TGTGCCAGCAGCATTCAGGGTGGAAAGACCCAGTACTTC. Translating it yields CASSIQGGKTQYF. Looking up the rest from reference TRBV9 and TRBJ2-5 gives the full variable domain: DSGVTQTPKHLITATGQRVTLRCSPRSGDLSVYWYQQSLDQGLQFLIQYYNGEERAKGNILERFSAQQFPDLHSELNLSSLELGDSALYFCASSIQGGKTQYFGPGTRLLVL.

The V call is TRBV9, the J call TRBJ2-7, with no clear D. The V end was cut by 5 bases, the J end by 5 bases, with 11 bases between. CDR3 length equals 12 residues. The germline V gene encodes CDR1 SGDLS and CDR2 YYNGEE. CDR3 protein: CASRVTEHEQYF. Here the CDR3 DNA reads TGTGCCAGCAGGGTAACAGAGCACGAGCAGTACTTC.